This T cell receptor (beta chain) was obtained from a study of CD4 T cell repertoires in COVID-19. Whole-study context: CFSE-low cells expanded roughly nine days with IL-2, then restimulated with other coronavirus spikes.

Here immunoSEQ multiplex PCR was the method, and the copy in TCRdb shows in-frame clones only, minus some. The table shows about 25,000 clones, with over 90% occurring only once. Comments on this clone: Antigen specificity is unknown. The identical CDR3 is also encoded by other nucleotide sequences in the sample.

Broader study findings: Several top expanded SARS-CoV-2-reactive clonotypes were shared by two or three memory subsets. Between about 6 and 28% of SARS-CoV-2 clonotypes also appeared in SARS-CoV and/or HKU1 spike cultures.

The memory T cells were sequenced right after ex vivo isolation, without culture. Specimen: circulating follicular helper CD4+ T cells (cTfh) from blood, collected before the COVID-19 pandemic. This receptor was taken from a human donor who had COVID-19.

The chain's CDR3 is CASSYDTTNTGELFF. CDR3 DNA: TGTGCCAGCAGTTACGACACGACGAACACCGGGGAGCTGTTTTTT. The rearrangement uses TRBV6-5 and TRBJ2-2; no definite D call. The CDR3 is 15 amino acids. Trimming removed 2 bases at V and 0 bases at J, with 7 bases between. Germline-derived CDR1 and CDR2 are MNHEY and SVGAGI.